Shown below are 14 T cell receptor beta chains from a single sample sequenced in a study of T cell changes during pregnancy in multiple sclerosis. Using immunoSEQ multiplex PCR, the repertoire was profiled, and TCRdb retains in-frame clones only, with some absent. This sample has roughly 26,000 clones; roughly nine tenths occur once, and the top ten carry roughly 17%. The sample consisted of CD8+ T cells from peripheral blood mononuclear cells, taken in the second trimester of pregnancy. The receptors originated from a female donor with multiple sclerosis, enrolled in a pregnancy study.

This clone was seen once. The J gene is TRBJ2-5, the V gene TRBV29-1, with D unclear. Between the trimmed V and J ends, which lost 2 bases and 2 bases, there was a span of 9 bases. There are 13 residues in the CDR3. CDR1 and CDR2 (germline): SQVTM, ANQGSEA. CDR3 loop: CSVERLAQETQYF. In DNA form, the CDR3 reads TGCAGCGTTGAAAGGTTAGCACAAGAGACCCAGTACTTC.

CDR3 bases: TGTGCCAGCAGCTTAGGGCAGGGACAGTCGACCTACGAGCAGTACTTC. Protein product: CASSLGQGQSTYEQYF. V and J are TRBV7-9 and TRBJ2-7, with 7 nucleotides matching TRBD1. The CDR3 has 16 residues. Germline V gene data show CDR1 as SEHNR and CDR2 as FQNEAQ (reference sequence). V lost 1 base and J lost 2; bases outside the gene matches: 8.

CDR3 loop: CASSLKGGELFF. CDR3 nucleotide sequence: TGTGCCAGCAGCTTGAAGGGGGGGGAGCTGTTTTTT. The chain has TRBV5-6 and TRBJ2-2, with D possibly matching TRBD1 (5 bases). The CDR3 has 12 residues. V was pared by 1 base and J by 8 bases, with 6 bases between. Germline CDR1 reads SGHDT; CDR2 reads YYEEEE.

This clone was counted between two and nine times. The rearrangement uses TRBV4-1 and TRBJ2-2, with 8 bases aligning to TRBD1. V gave up 3 bases and J gave up 7 bases; unmatched junction bases: 16. The CDR3 length is 18 residues. Germline V gene data show CDR1 as MGHRA and CDR2 as YSYEKL. CDR3 in amino acids: CASSHGGIWQGAGGELFF. CDR3 nucleotides: TGCGCCAGCAGCCATGGAGGGATTTGGCAGGGGGCTGGCGGGGAGCTGTTTTTT.

The chain links TRBV28 to TRBJ2-3, with 7 bases matching TRBD2. Germline values: CDR1 MDHEN, CDR2 SYDVKM. This CDR3 has 15 residues. Trimming at V came to 6 bases and at J to 3 bases, leaving 9 bases not matched to a gene. This CDR3 is CASRSRDYPTDTQYF. Here the CDR3 DNA reads TGTGCCAGCAGGTCGCGGGACTACCCGACAGATACGCAGTATTTT.

CDR3 region: CAWDQLDREAFF. The CDR3 DNA follows: TGTGCCTGGGATCAACTAGATCGTGAAGCTTTCTTT. The chain carries TRBV30 and TRBJ1-1; no clear D gene. V lost 5 bases, J lost 7 bases, and 14 bases lay in between. The CDR3 consists of 12 residues. Germline V gene lookup returns CDR1 GTSNPN and CDR2 SVGIG (reference sequence).

V usage is TRBV15 and J usage is TRBJ1-5; D is unclear. Germline V gives CDR1 LNHNV, CDR2 YYDKDF (reference sequence). V lost 6 bases to trimming and J lost 0 bases, with 24 bases between them. There are 19 residues in the CDR3. The CDR3 DNA follows: TGTGCCACCAGGCAGGAAGAAGGATCAACGGGATATAGCAATCAGCCCCAGCATTTT. This encodes CATRQEEGSTGYSNQPQHF.

The rearrangement links TRBV4-3 to TRBJ1-2, with 12 bases lining up with TRBD1. J was trimmed by 8 bases and V by 0 bases; bases with no gene match: 7. CDR1 is LGHNA, CDR2 YSLEER, per germline. CDR3 size: 16 residues. The CDR3 spells CASSQDGTGGAEGYTF. As DNA, the CDR3 is TGCGCCAGCAGCCAAGATGGGACAGGGGGCGCCGAAGGCTACACCTTC.

The rearrangement links TRBV4-2 to TRBJ2-7; 10 bases line up with TRBD1. This CDR3 has 15 amino acids. V shed 2 bases and J 5 bases; nucleotides not matched to a gene: 6. Looked up from germline, CDR1 is LGHNA and CDR2 is YNFKEQ. The CDR3 here is CASSQLDRGSDEQYF. The CDR3 nucleotides are TGTGCCAGCAGCCAACTGGACAGGGGGAGCGACGAGCAGTACTTC.

The chain employs TRBV6-1 and TRBJ2-7, with 7 positions matching TRBD1. V was clipped by 10 bases and J by 0 bases; unmatched bases: 6. Germline assignment: CDR1 MNHNS and CDR2 SASEGT. This CDR3 region has 13 residues. The CDR3 DNA is TGTGCCACCCAGACAGGGATCTCCTACGAGCAGTACTTC. Amino acid sequence: CATQTGISYEQYF.

This chain joins TRBV4-2 and TRBJ2-5; 12 bases fit TRBD2. The CDR3 has 15 residues. The germline V gene encodes CDR1 LGHNA and CDR2 YNFKEQ. Losses at the gene ends were 4 bases for V and 4 bases for J; bases not matched to a gene: 4. The CDR3 reads CASSRLLAGGETQYF. The CDR3 DNA follows: TGTGCCAGCAGCCGGCTACTAGCGGGAGGAGAGACCCAGTACTTC.

This chain joins TRBV18 and TRBJ2-1; D not resolved. CDR1 and CDR2 (germline): KGHSH, LQKENI. Trimming left V 2 bases short and J 6 bases short, with 5 bases between. This CDR3 region has 12 residues. The CDR3 DNA reads as TGTGCCAGCTCACCAAGGAGCAATGAGCAGTTCTTC. Protein sequence: CASSPRSNEQFF.

The rearrangement links TRBV27 to TRBJ2-2, with 8 bases identical to TRBD1. The V gene end was trimmed by 6 bases and the J gene end by 6 bases; junction bases not matched to a gene: 9. Germline V gene lookup returns CDR1 MNHEY and CDR2 SMNVEV (reference sequence). The CDR3 length is 15 residues. The CDR3 spells CASSFSQGASGELFF. CDR3 sequence (DNA): TGTGCCAGCAGCTTCAGCCAGGGGGCTTCCGGGGAGCTGTTTTTT.

Only one count was recorded for this clone. This rearrangement joins TRBV19 to TRBJ2-1; 12 bases are shared with TRBD2. The V gene's germline CDR1 is LNHDA and CDR2 SQIVND (reference sequence). V was clipped by 6 bases and J by 6 bases; unmatched bases: 18. The CDR3 is 19 residues long. The CDR3 nucleotides are TGTGCCAGTAGGCCAAATCGTCGGACTAGCGGGAACACGGTCAATGAGCAGTTCTTC. Residues: CASRPNRRTSGNTVNEQFF.